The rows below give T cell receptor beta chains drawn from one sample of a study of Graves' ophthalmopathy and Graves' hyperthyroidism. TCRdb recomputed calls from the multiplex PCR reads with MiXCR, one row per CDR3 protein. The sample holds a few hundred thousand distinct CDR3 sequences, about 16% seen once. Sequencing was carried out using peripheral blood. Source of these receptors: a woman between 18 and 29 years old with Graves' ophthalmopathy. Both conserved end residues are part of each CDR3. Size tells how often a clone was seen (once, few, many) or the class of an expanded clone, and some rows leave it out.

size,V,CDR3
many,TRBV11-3,CASSSGQGEAGNTIYF
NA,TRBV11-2,CASGHGRTQYF
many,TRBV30,CAWSVQVGPGVAEAFF
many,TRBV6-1,CATTTGEVLALF
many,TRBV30,CAWSHWENTEAFF
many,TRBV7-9,CASRPDGQETQYF
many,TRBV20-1,CSTLKGFF
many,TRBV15,CATSRGPGLYEQYF
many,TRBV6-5,CASSSPSPQHF
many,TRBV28,CASSRPRTVYDEQYF
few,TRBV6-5,CASSYSRGAHTEAFF
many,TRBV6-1,CASSEDRGPETQYF
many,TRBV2,CASSDGGTLGYTF
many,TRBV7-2,CASSSRDLGNSPLHF
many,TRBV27,CASSSERVSYEQYF
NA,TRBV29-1,CSVDYTGELFF
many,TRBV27,CASSFILGEQYF
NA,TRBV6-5,CASSYYTGSTEAFF
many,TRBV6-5,CASSPTGQGHSYGYTF
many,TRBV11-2,CASRNRGRVETQYF
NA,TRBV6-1,CASSPQGGGQPQHF
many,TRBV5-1,CASSPSVKGETQYF
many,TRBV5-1,CASSLGGWITEAFF
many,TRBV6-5,CASSYLMNTEAFF
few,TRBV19,CASSNAGRYYGYTF
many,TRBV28,CASSQWTSGSYEQYF
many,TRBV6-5,CASRIFGPGNQPQHF
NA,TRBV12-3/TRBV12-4,CASNFRDTQYF
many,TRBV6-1,CASRPGGRSTGELFF
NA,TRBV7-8,CASSLGPEYGYTF
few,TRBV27,CASTQGQGFEQYF
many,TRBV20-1,CSARPPGLAGSYEQYF
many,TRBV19,CASRRRGAIGETQYF
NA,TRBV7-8,CASSTRLAGNTGELFF
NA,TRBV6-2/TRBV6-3,CASSVRDGLLEYF
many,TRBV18,CASSPSGLDNSPLHF
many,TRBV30,CAWSVGTGASYSNQPQHF
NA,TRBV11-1,CASSLAWTVPHEQYF
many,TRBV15,CATSSREYGYTF
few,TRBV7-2,CASSLRTGETQYF
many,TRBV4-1,CASSPNLDGSSYEQYF
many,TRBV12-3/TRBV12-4,CASRPGLREDTGELFF
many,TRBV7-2,CASSQPGGVGATQYF
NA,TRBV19,CASCGTVNTGELFF
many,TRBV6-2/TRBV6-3,CASRAPGQPQHF
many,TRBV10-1,CASSGQGRAEAFF
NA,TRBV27,CASSELDRERYGYTF
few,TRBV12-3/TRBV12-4,CASSPRGGSDNSPLHF
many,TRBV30,CAWREGPGELFF
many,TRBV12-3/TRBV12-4,CASSRSTGSYEQYF
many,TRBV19,CASKGLTYLNTEAFF
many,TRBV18,CASSPPMSQETQYF
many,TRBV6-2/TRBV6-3,CASSYGEGTGRAKNIQYF